The next 31 T cell receptor beta chains were all read from a single sample in a study of blood T cell repertoires in COVID-19. Repertoires were generated with immunoSEQ multiplex PCR, while TCRdb's copy carries only in-frame clones and drops some. The sample includes about 120,000 clones, 88% of them seen just once. Specimen: peripheral blood. The receptor set was obtained from a woman between 50 and 59 years old with acute or convalescent COVID-19.

This chain connects TRBV2 to TRBJ1-2, with a tentative D call TRBD1 (6 bases). The germline gives CDR1 SNHLY, CDR2 FYNNEI. The CDR3 is 12 amino acids. Trimming removed 6 bases from V and 6 bases from J, with 11 bases in between. The CDR3 sequence is CASSITGNGYTF. The CDR3 DNA reads TGTGCCAGCAGCATAACAGGGAATGGCTACACCTTC.

This sequence joins TRBV19 and TRBJ1-4, with D possibly being TRBD1 (5 bases). The CDR3 is made up of 15 amino acids. Between the trimmed V and J ends, which lost 3 bases and 3 bases, there was a span of 11 bases. CDR1 LNHDA and CDR2 SQIVND come from the germline V gene (reference sequence). The CDR3 coding sequence is TGTGCCAGTAGTATCCCAGGGATGCCTAATGAAAAACTGTTTTTT. Its translation: CASSIPGMPNEKLFF.

This clone was seen a single time. The gene calls are TRBV9 and TRBJ1-1; D is uncertain. The CDR3 loop spans 13 amino acids. V lost 3 bases and J 4 bases, leaving 10 bases between the germline ends. Germline-derived CDR1 and CDR2 are SGDLS and YYNGEE. The CDR3 sequence is CASSGSGSTEAFF. The CDR3 DNA follows: TGTGCCAGCAGCGGAAGCGGGAGCACTGAAGCTTTCTTT.

This chain links TRBV29-1 with TRBJ1-1, with TRBD1 matching 7 bases. The germline V gene encodes CDR1 SQVTM and CDR2 ANQGSEA. This CDR3 comprises 15 residues. Trimming removed 4 bases from V and 5 bases from J; junction bases left unmatched: 13. The DNA for the CDR3 is TGCAGCGTTGTACCCGGGCAGGGGGGAGTGACTGAAGCTTTCTTT. Its translation: CSVVPGQGGVTEAFF.

The chain links TRBV7-9 to TRBJ1-6; 7 positions match TRBD1. J gave up 11 bases and V 1 base, and 14 bases lay outside the gene matches. The CDR3 spans 17 residues. Germline V gene sequence: CDR1 SEHNR, CDR2 FQNEAQ (reference sequence). The CDR3 region is CASSLDLIRDRQPPLHF. The CDR3 DNA sequence: TGTGCCAGCAGCTTAGACCTAATCCGGGACAGACAACCACCCCTCCACTTT.

This chain links TRBV5-1 with TRBJ1-5; tentative D call: TRBD1 (5 bases). The CDR3 is 15 amino acids. Germline V CDR1 and CDR2: SGHRS, YFSETQ. V was trimmed by 5 bases and J by 6 bases, leaving 18 bases between them. The CDR3 nucleotides read TGCGCCAGCAGTTTTGGGGACTCTTCACTTCAGCCCCAGCATTTT. Translation: CASSFGDSSLQPQHF.

The chain links TRBV28 to TRBJ2-1; TRBD2 agrees at 9 bases. Germline loops: CDR1 MDHEN, CDR2 SYDVKM. Losses at the gene ends were 5 bases for V and 4 bases for J; bases not matched to a gene: 9. The CDR3 sequence is 16 residues long. CDR3 residues: CASSTLASGTYNEQFF. For the CDR3, the DNA is TGTGCCAGCAGTACCCTGGCTAGCGGGACGTACAATGAGCAGTTCTTC.

The chain uses TRBV3-1 (or the pseudogene TRBV3-2) and TRBJ1-1, with D unresolved. Germline assignment: CDR1 LGHDT and CDR2 YNNKEL (reference sequence). V lost 1 base and J lost 7, with 13 bases in between. CDR3 length: 14 amino acids. The chain's CDR3 is CASSQALSRGEAFF. For the CDR3, the DNA is TGTGCCAGCAGCCAAGCGTTATCCCGGGGTGAAGCTTTCTTT.

This chain links TRBV28 with TRBJ1-5, with TRBD1 as a possible D gene (5 bases). Germline CDR1 is MDHEN and CDR2 is SYDVKM. The CDR3 covers 11 residues. Trimming shortened V by 10 bases and J by 9 bases, and 13 bases separated the two germline ends. CDR3 protein: CAIRGGGPQHF. The CDR3 nucleotides read TGTGCCATACGGGGGGGAGGGCCCCAGCATTTT.

The genes are TRBV4-1 and TRBJ2-7; D perhaps matches TRBD2 (6 bases). V gave up 0 bases and J gave up 4 bases, with 19 bases separating them. The CDR3 has 17 residues. CDR1 is MGHRA, CDR2 YSYEKL, per germline. The CDR3 nucleotides read TGCGCCAGCAGCCAAGATCGGTGGAGGCAGGGAGGTTACGAGCAGTACTTC. It translates to CASSQDRWRQGGYEQYF.

This chain links TRBV27 with TRBJ1-1, with D possibly matching TRBD1 (5 bases). The germline V gene has CDR1 MNHEY and CDR2 SMNVEV (reference sequence). Deletions cut 5 bases from V and 4 bases from J, with 11 bases between. This CDR3 has 13 residues. CDR3 protein: CASSPDRGTEAFF. In nucleotides, the CDR3 is TGTGCCAGCAGTCCAGACAGAGGCACTGAAGCTTTCTTT.

V is TRBV6-1 and J is TRBJ2-7, with 8 bases lining up with TRBD2. Trimming cost V 5 bases and J 2 bases; bases outside gene matches: 5. CDR1 and CDR2 (germline): MNHNS, SASEGT. There are 14 residues in the CDR3. CDR3 sequence reads: CASSPSGPTYEQYF. The CDR3 coding sequence is TGTGCCAGCAGTCCTAGCGGGCCAACCTACGAGCAGTACTTC.

V gene TRBV5-1 combines with J gene TRBJ2-7, with 7 positions matching TRBD2. V lost 2 bases and J lost 4; bases outside the gene matches: 3. CDR1 and CDR2 from the germline V gene are SGHRS and YFSETQ. The CDR3 contains 13 residues. The CDR3 loop is CASSFGGEYEQYF. Here the CDR3 DNA reads TGCGCCAGCAGCTTTGGGGGGGAATACGAGCAGTACTTC.

This rearrangement joins TRBV6-4 to TRBJ2-3, with D perhaps TRBD2 (6 bases). Per the germline V gene, CDR1 is MRHNA and CDR2 is SNTAGT. The CDR3 totals 16 residues. V dropped 2 bases and J dropped 0 bases, with 12 bases sitting between them. The CDR3 DNA is TGTGCCAGCAGTGACCTTCCCGGGGGTAGCACAGATACGCAGTATTTT. Protein product: CASSDLPGGSTDTQYF.

V and J are TRBV2 and TRBJ2-3, with no clear D. CDR1 and CDR2 from the germline V gene are SNHLY and FYNNEI. This CDR3 region has 15 residues. Trimming took 7 bases from V and 4 from J, leaving 18 bases between them. CDR3 coding DNA: TGTGCCAGCACCCCAGGTAGAGCCCGCCCAGATACGCAGTATTTT. This codes for CASTPGRARPDTQYF.

CDR3 in amino acids: CASSVDRYNEQFF. As DNA, the CDR3 is TGTGCCAGCAGCGTGGACAGATACAATGAGCAGTTCTTC. The chain couples TRBV7-7 to TRBJ2-1; D is perhaps TRBD1 (6 bases). Trimming took 5 bases from V and 4 from J, leaving 9 bases between them. CDR3 length: 13 residues. Germline V CDR1 and CDR2: SSHAT, FNYEAQ (reference sequence).

The chain carries TRBV18 and TRBJ1-5; a weak D match, TRBD1 (6 bases). Germline lookup yields CDR1 KGHSH and CDR2 LQKENI. The CDR3 extends over 13 amino acids. Trimming left V 6 bases short and J 6 bases short, with 12 bases between. The CDR3 bases are TGTGCCAGCTCCGGGGGGGCAATTCAGCCCCAGCATTTT. Translation: CASSGGAIQPQHF.

The CDR3 sequence is CASSIRDRAYEQYF. CDR3 bases: TGCGCCAGCAGCATCCGGGACAGGGCCTACGAGCAGTACTTC. The gene calls are TRBV5-1 and TRBJ2-7, with 9 bases lining up with TRBD1. The CDR3 sequence is 14 residues long. After removal of 4 bases from V and 2 bases from J, the junction contained 4 bases not matched to a gene. The V gene's germline CDR1 is SGHRS and CDR2 YFSETQ.

The V and J genes are TRBV5-1 and TRBJ2-1; a weak D match, TRBD2 (5 bases). This CDR3 spans 15 amino acids. V was cut by 2 bases and J by 0 bases, with 9 bases left in between. Germline-derived CDR1 and CDR2 are SGHRS and YFSETQ. CDR3 amino acids: CASSLSGTSYNEQFF. DNA of the CDR3: TGCGCCAGCAGCTTAAGCGGTACCTCCTACAATGAGCAGTTCTTC. The complete variable domain, with remaining parts taken from reference TRBV5-1 and TRBJ2-1, reads KAGVTQTPRYLIKTRGQQVTLSCSPISGHRSVSWYQQTPGQGLQFLFEYFSETQRNKGNFPGRFSGRQFSNSRSEMNVSTLELGDSALYLCASSLSGTSYNEQFFGPGTRLTVL.

The chain uses TRBV28 and TRBJ2-5, with D possibly being TRBD2 (6 bases). Germline V lookup: CDR1 MDHEN, CDR2 SYDVKM. The V and J ends lost 3 bases and 5 bases respectively, with 13 bases between them. The CDR3 length is 14 residues. The CDR3 reads CASSLREAGETQYF. The CDR3 DNA sequence: TGTGCCAGCAGTTTGAGGGAGGCCGGGGAGACCCAGTACTTC.

V usage is TRBV11-2 and J usage is TRBJ1-4; D not certain. The CDR3 runs 15 residues. The V end was cut by 4 bases, the J end by 2 bases, with 11 bases between. The germline gives CDR1 SGHAT, CDR2 FQNNGV. The DNA for the CDR3 is TGTGCCAGCAGCTATGCCCCAGGCACTAATGAAAAACTGTTTTTT. The encoded protein is CASSYAPGTNEKLFF.

J is TRBJ1-1 and V is TRBV7-6, with D perhaps matching TRBD1 (6 bases). Germline lookup yields CDR1 SGHVS and CDR2 FNYEAQ. Between the trimmed V and J ends, which lost 5 bases and 0 bases, there was a span of 16 bases. The CDR3 is 16 residues long. CDR3 bases: TGTGCCAGCAGCATGGGGGCGGCAGGGATGAACACTGAAGCTTTCTTT. The encoded protein is CASSMGAAGMNTEAFF.

In DNA, the CDR3 is TGTGCCAGTAGTCAGGGTACTAATGAAAAACTGTTTTTT. Translating gives CASSQGTNEKLFF. The V call is TRBV19, the J call TRBJ1-4; the D gene is possibly TRBD1 (5 bases). There are 13 residues in the CDR3. Germline-derived CDR1 and CDR2 are LNHDA and SQIVND (reference sequence). Trimming left V 5 bases short and J 2 bases short, with 6 bases between.

This clone was seen a few times. This chain joins TRBV19 and TRBJ2-1; 7 bases are shared with TRBD2. The length of the CDR3 is 16 residues. V was pared by 6 bases and J by 3 bases, with 11 bases of the junction left unmatched. CDR1 is LNHDA, CDR2 SQIVND, per germline (reference sequence). Here the CDR3 DNA reads TGTGCCAGTAGCCCGCCCGGGACTACTTACTACAATGAGCAGTTCTTC. This codes for CASSPPGTTYYNEQFF.

The chain combines TRBV11-2 with TRBJ2-4, with D perhaps TRBD2 (5 bases). V lost 5 bases, J lost 6 bases, and 14 bases lay in between. The CDR3 covers 14 residues. Germline V lookup: CDR1 SGHAT, CDR2 FQNNGV. DNA of the CDR3: TGTGCCAGCAGCCCCACCAAGGACTCAAACATTCAGTACTTC. Its protein product is CASSPTKDSNIQYF.

V and J are TRBV2 and TRBJ1-3; 8 bases agree with TRBD1. Trimming took 3 bases from V and 0 from J; bases not matched to a gene: 1. In germline, CDR1 is SNHLY, CDR2 FYNNEI. This CDR3 has 15 amino acids. The CDR3 DNA is TGTGCCAGCAGTGAGACAGGGGTCTCTGGAAACACCATATATTTT. It is translated as CASSETGVSGNTIYF. Together with reference TRBV2 and TRBJ1-3, the CDR3 gives the full variable domain: EPEVTQTPSHQVTQMGQEVILRCVPISNHLYFYWYRQILGQKVEFLVSFYNNEISEKSEIFDDQFSVERPDGSNFTLKIRSTKLEDSAMYFCASSETGVSGNTIYFGEGSWLTVV.

The chain is built from TRBV18 and TRBJ1-1; D unresolved. The CDR3 length is 14 residues. V gave up 2 bases and J gave up 1 base, with 8 bases separating them. Germline V gene data show CDR1 as KGHSH and CDR2 as LQKENI. The CDR3 bases are TGTGCCAGCTCACCAGTCGCGGGGAACACTGAAGCTTTCTTT. This translates into CASSPVAGNTEAFF.

V is TRBV5-5 and J is TRBJ2-7; D is ambiguous. The V end was cut by 0 bases, the J end by 7 bases, with 8 bases between. The CDR3 contains 12 residues. Germline loops: CDR1 SGHKS, CDR2 YYEKEE (reference sequence). The CDR3, as DNA: TGTGCCAGCAGCTTGGAACTTTGGGAGCAGTACTTC. Its translation: CASSLELWEQYF.

This clone was counted a single time. The chain joins TRBV5-1 to TRBJ2-7, with TRBD2 identical over 9 bases. The CDR3 extends over 18 amino acids. In germline, CDR1 is SGHRS, CDR2 YFSETQ. Trimming at V came to 1 base and at J to 1 base, leaving 12 bases not matched to a gene. CDR3 nucleotide sequence: TGCGCCAGCAGCTTGCGGTTTATTAGCGGGAGTGATTCCTACGAGCAGTACTTC. Translation gives CASSLRFISGSDSYEQYF.

This sequence joins TRBV6-1 and TRBJ1-2; D perhaps matches TRBD1 (5 bases). Per the germline V gene, CDR1 is MNHNS and CDR2 is SASEGT. Trimming took 3 bases from V and 2 from J, leaving 16 bases between them. The CDR3 runs to 16 residues. CDR3 DNA: TGTGCCAGCAGTGAGTTTTCAGGACAATTAAACTATGGCTACACCTTC. This codes for CASSEFSGQLNYGYTF.

This clone occurred a few times. The V and J genes are TRBV6-5 and TRBJ1-2; no definite D call. This CDR3 comprises 14 residues. V lost 6 bases and J 7 bases, leaving 18 bases between the germline ends. The germline gives CDR1 MNHEY, CDR2 SVGAGI. CDR3 loop: CASSPTPDFFGYTF. The DNA for the CDR3 is TGTGCCAGCAGCCCAACCCCGGACTTTTTTGGCTACACCTTC.